This T cell receptor beta chain stems from a study of blood T cell repertoires in COVID-19 (TCRdb year 2020). Looking at the study overall: Samples covering the acute and convalescent phases of COVID-19 were provided by collaborators in the United States, Italy and Spain. The prospective study material was composed of cDNA or gDNA derived from T cells, B-cell-depleted T cells, or PBMCs. Deeply sampled blood TCRbeta repertoires from subjects exposed to, actively infected with, or recovered from COVID-19 were included in the dataset. The repertoires were released in a freely available public database intended as a resource for research on the immune response to SARS-CoV-2. Samples were obtained from the ongoing ImmuneRACE study (first 160 participants) and from 1,254 subjects provided by 6 global collaborators. Nearly every sample came with metadata listing a de-identified subject ID, COVID-19 status, age in years and sex. Where HLA class I and class II types were available, the types were taken from metadata supplied by the sample provider, not from assay-based typing. Results the study describes overall, beyond this receptor: The quantity of clinical and demographic metadata differed by source and by participant and was supplied without curation.

TCRbeta CDR3 regions were amplified from genomic DNA by means of the immunoSEQ Assay, a bias-controlled multiplex PCR. For the original study's pipeline: The number of nucleated cells in each sample was estimated by amplification of reference gene primers within the assay. Sequence reads were collapsed and filtered to measure the absolute abundance of every unique TCRbeta CDR3 rearrangement. For each sample, productive Simpson clonality was calculated by taking the square root of Simpson's diversity index across productive rearrangements. What TCRdb holds here is the immuneACCESS table cut down to in-frame rearrangements. Part of the clones is not present; checked against another copy, under half of the missing clones reflect an unresolved V gene, and the others are unexplained. V, J and clone size were drawn from that table, and D and trimming were deduced from the DNA. For this sample there are around 300,000 clones; 86% appear just once. The top ten clones comprise around 3% of the sample.

Remarks on this clone: Its recognized antigen is unknown. No base quality values were provided; no much bigger clone lies one nucleotide off.

The collaborating institutions used their own protocols to collect whole blood in K2EDTA tubes. For TCRbeta analysis, collaborators shipped samples in one of three forms: frozen whole blood, isolated PBMCs, or DNA extracted from either of those sample types. V lost 0 bases and J lost 4 bases, and the count of bases not matched to a germline gene is 6. The germline V gene provides CDR1 SGDLS and CDR2 YYNGEE. The CDR3 covers 16 residues, taking in both the cysteine and the phenylalanine. Just the 48-base CDR3 DNA is kept, in frame starting at base 1. The TCR was taken from a woman in her thirties with active or convalescent COVID-19. Sequences were obtained from peripheral blood. Recombination linked TRBV9 to TRBJ2-5; 10 middle bases align to TRBD2. The CDR3 reads as follows: CASSVGVAGGRETQYF. The DNA is TGTGCCAGCAGCGTAGGAGTAGCGGGGGGACGAGAGACCCAGTACTTC. The full variable domain, with segments outside the CDR3 supplied by the reference TRBV9 and TRBJ2-5 proteins, appears as DSGVTQTPKHLITATGQRVTLRCSPRSGDLSVYWYQQSLDQGLQFLIQYYNGEERAKGNILERFSAQQFPDLHSELNLSSLELGDSALYFCASSVGVAGGRETQYFGPGTRLLVL.